The 5 T cell receptor beta chains in this list originate from one sample, sequenced in a study of identical twins. TCRdb re-analysed the 5' RACE reads in MiXCR, keeping a single row per CDR3 protein. The table lists about 700,000 distinct CDR3 sequences, 8.5% to 9% of them singletons. The same sample was also used in a study of yellow fever vaccine responses in identical twins.

The sample comprised PBMCs. All receptors come from a woman between 18 and 29 years old in good health.

V and J are TRBV21-1 and TRBJ2-1; TRBD1 reflects the table's D call only, with no check against the DNA. TRBV21-1 is recorded as a pseudogene. The CDR3 contains 18 residues. CDR3 bases: TGTGCCAGCAGCAACCCTAAACAGAGGGGGGAAATGTCCAATGAGCAGTTCTTC. Translation gives CASSNPKQRGEMSNEQFF.

This clonotype was counted only a few times. The V and J genes are TRBV7-9 and TRBJ2-2; D is perhaps TRBD2 (6 bases). Deletions cut 4 bases from V and 2 bases from J, with 11 bases between. CDR1 and CDR2 from the germline V gene are SEHNR and FQNEAQ (reference sequence). There are 15 residues in the CDR3. CDR3 sequence reads: CASSWGDLNTGELFF. The CDR3, as DNA: TGTGCCAGCAGCTGGGGGGACCTTAACACCGGGGAGCTGTTTTTT.

The genes are TRBV4-1 and TRBJ2-1; 9 bases align to TRBD2. CDR1 is MGHRA and CDR2 is YSYEKL in the germline V gene. The CDR3 covers 15 residues. The V and J ends lost 1 base and 8 bases, in that order; junction bases with no gene match: 6. This chain's CDR3 is CASSQVASGTYEQFF. The CDR3, as DNA: TGCGCCAGCAGCCAAGTGGCTAGCGGGACGTATGAGCAGTTCTTC.

The chain recombines TRBV18 with TRBJ1-1, with D possibly being TRBD1 (6 bases). Germline CDR1 and CDR2: KGHSH and LQKENI. V lost 4 bases and J lost 5, with 11 bases in between. The CDR3 extends over 13 amino acids. In DNA, the CDR3 is TGTGCCAGCTCACGGGGGGGGCCAACTGAAGCTTTCTTT. Protein sequence: CASSRGGPTEAFF.

In its sample, this clonotype was seen a few times. The chain links TRBV21-1 to TRBJ2-3; the DNA was not compared with TRBD1, the D call given in the table. TRBV21-1 is flagged as a pseudogene. The CDR3 consists of 14 residues. The CDR3 DNA reads TGTGCCAGCAGCATGGGACGGGGCACAGATACGCAGTATTTT. Protein product: CASSMGRGTDTQYF.